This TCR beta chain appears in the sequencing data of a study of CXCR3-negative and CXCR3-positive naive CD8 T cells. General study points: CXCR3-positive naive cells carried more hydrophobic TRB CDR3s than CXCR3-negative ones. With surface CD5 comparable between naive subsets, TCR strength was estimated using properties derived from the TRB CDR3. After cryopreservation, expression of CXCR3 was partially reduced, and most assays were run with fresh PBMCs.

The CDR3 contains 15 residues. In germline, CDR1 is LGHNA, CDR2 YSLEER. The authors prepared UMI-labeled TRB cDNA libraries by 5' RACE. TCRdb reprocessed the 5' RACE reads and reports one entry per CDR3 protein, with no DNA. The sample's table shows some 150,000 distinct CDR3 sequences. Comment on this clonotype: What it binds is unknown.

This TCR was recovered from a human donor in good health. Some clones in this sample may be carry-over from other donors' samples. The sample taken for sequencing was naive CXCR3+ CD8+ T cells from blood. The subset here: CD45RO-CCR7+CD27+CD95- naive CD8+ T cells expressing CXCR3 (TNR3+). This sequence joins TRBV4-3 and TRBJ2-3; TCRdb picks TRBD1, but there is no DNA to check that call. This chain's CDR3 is CASSQEQEVTDTQYF.